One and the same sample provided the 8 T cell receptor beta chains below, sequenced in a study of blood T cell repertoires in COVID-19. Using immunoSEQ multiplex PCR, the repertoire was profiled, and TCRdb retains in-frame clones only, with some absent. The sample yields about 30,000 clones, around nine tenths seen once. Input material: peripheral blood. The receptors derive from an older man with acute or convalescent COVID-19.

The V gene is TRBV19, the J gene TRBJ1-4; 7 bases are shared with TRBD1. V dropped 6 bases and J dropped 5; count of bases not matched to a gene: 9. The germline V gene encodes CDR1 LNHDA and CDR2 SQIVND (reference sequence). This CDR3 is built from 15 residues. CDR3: CASRTQGVVNEKLFF. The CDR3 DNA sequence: TGTGCCAGTAGGACTCAGGGGGTAGTAAATGAAAAACTGTTTTTT. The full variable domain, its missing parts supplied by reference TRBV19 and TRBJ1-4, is DGGITQSPKYLFRKEGQNVTLSCEQNLNHDAMYWYRQDPGQGLRLIYYSQIVNDFQKGDIAEGYSVSREKKESFPLTVTSAQKNPTAFYLCASRTQGVVNEKLFFGSGTQLSVL.

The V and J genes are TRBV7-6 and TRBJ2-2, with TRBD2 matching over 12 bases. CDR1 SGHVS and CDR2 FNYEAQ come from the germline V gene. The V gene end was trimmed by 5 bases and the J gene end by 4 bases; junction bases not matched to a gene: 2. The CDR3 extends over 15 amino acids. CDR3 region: CASSTGLAGTGELFF. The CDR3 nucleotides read TGTGCCAGCAGCACGGGACTAGCGGGCACCGGGGAGCTGTTTTTT.

DNA for the CDR3: TGCGCCAGCAGCCAAGCTCCGGATTCACCCCTCCACTTT. Protein: CASSQAPDSPLHF. The chain recombines TRBV4-1 with TRBJ1-6, with D hard to call. Looked up from germline, CDR1 is MGHRA and CDR2 is YSYEKL. The CDR3 is made up of 13 amino acids. Between the trimmed V and J ends, which lost 1 base and 8 bases, there was a span of 6 bases.

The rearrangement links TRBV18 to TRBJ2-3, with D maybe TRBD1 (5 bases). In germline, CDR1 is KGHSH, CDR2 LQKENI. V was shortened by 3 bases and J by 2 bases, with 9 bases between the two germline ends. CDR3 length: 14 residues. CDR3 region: CASSPDRTTDTQYF. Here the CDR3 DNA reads TGTGCCAGCTCACCCGACAGAACCACAGATACGCAGTATTTT.

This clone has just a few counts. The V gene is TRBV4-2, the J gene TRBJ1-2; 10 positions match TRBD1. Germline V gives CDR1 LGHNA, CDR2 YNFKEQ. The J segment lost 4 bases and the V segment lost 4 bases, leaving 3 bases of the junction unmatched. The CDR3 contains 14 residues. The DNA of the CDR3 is TGTGCCAGCAGCCCCGGGACAGGGGCCTATGGCTACACCTTC. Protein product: CASSPGTGAYGYTF.

CDR3 sequence reads: CASSIGGQGQETQYF. CDR3 coding DNA: TGTGCCAGTAGTATAGGGGGTCAGGGCCAAGAGACCCAGTACTTC. The rearrangement links TRBV19 to TRBJ2-5; D possibly corresponds to TRBD1 (5 bases). CDR3 length equals 15 residues. Germline CDR1 is LNHDA and CDR2 is SQIVND (reference sequence). Deletions cut 1 base from V and 1 base from J, with 10 bases between.

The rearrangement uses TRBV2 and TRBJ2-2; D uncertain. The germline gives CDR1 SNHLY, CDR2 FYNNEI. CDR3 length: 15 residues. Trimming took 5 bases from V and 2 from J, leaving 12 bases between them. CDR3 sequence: CASSNRNPNTGELFF. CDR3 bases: TGTGCCAGCAGTAACAGAAACCCCAACACCGGGGAGCTGTTTTTT.

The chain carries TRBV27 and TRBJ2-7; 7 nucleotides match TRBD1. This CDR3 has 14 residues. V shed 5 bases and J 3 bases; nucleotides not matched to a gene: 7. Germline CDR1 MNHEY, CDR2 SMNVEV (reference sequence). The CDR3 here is CASSGPGQRYEQYF. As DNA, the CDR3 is TGTGCCAGCAGTGGCCCGGGACAGCGCTACGAGCAGTACTTC.